This T cell receptor beta chain originates from a study of blood T cell repertoires in COVID-19. On the study more broadly: The samples span acute and convalescent COVID-19 from the United States, Italy and Spain.

The CDR3 consists of 15 residues. Trimming cost V 4 bases and J 2 bases; bases outside gene matches: 4. The germline V gene encodes CDR1 SGHRS and CDR2 YFSETQ. In the authors' workflow: How many nucleated cells were present was estimated from reference gene primer amplification. Sequenced by immunoSEQ multiplex PCR; TCRdb stores in-frame clones only, minus some. That table furnishes V, J and clone size, whereas the DNA furnished D and trimming. Of a few hundred thousand clones listed, about 82% are singletons. This sequence joins TRBV5-1 and TRBJ2-2, with 8 bases aligning to TRBD2. The receptor comes from a man of 80 years or more with acute or convalescent COVID-19. Sequences were obtained from peripheral blood. In DNA form, the CDR3 reads TGCGCCAGCAGCGCACTAGCGGATAACACCGGGGAGCTGTTTTTT. The encoded protein is CASSALADNTGELFF.